This T cell receptor (beta chain) was sequenced during a study of control samples from healthy donors and cancer patients. The germline V gene has CDR1 MRHNA and CDR2 SNTAGT. The CDR3 sequence is 13 residues long. The V end was cut by 3 bases, the J end by 1 base, with 5 bases between. Libraries were prepared by immunoSEQ multiplex PCR; TCRdb keeps only in-frame clonotypes and omits some of them. The sample contains tens of thousands of clones, about 89% of which appear only once. This sequence was found in a woman aged 45-60 years with colorectal cancer. This chain connects TRBV6-4 to TRBJ2-3; D remains unclear. Sequences were obtained from PBMCs. The CDR3 sequence is CASSEYGTDTQYF. In nucleotides, the CDR3 is TGTGCCAGCAGTGAATACGGCACAGATACGCAGTATTTT.